The rows below give T cell receptor beta chains drawn from one sample of a study of shared clonotypes between healthy human individuals. The method was immunoSEQ multiplex PCR; TCRdb's version includes in-frame clones alone and lacks a portion of them. The sample consists of roughly 550,000 clones, about 95% of them appearing once. Sequencing was performed on naive CD8+ T cells sorted from blood. Every receptor here comes from a woman under 40 in good health. Both conserved end residues are part of each CDR3. D genes are given only for firm matches. Where a row states a size, it is once, few, many or the class of an expanded clone; other rows omit it.

j_call clone_size d_call v_call cdr3_aa cdr3_nt
TRBJ2-1 . . TRBV13 CASSLGYGLSSYNEQFF TGTGCCAGCAGCTTAGGTTACGGGCTTAGCTCCTACAATGAGCAGTTCTTC
TRBJ2-2 . TRBD1 TRBV7-9 CAQGIDRGSGGELFF TGTGCACAAGGTATAGACAGGGGGTCGGGCGGGGAGCTGTTTTTT
TRBJ2-1 once TRBD2 TRBV4-1 CASSHGGLGDNEQFF TGCGCCAGCAGCCACGGGGGACTAGGAGACAATGAGCAGTTCTTC
TRBJ2-3 once . TRBV15 CATSRESPPGTQYF TGTGCCACCAGCAGAGAGTCGCCCCCCGGGACGCAGTATTTT
TRBJ1-2 . . TRBV5-6 CASSLSGDGYTF TGTGCCAGCAGCTTGTCGGGGGACGGCTACACCTTC
TRBJ2-1 . . TRBV6-5 CASSYSGGTYNEQFF TGTGCCAGCAGTTACTCTGGGGGCACCTACAATGAGCAGTTCTTC
TRBJ2-7 once . TRBV11-1 CASSLGTVSYEQYF TGTGCCAGCAGCCTGGGGACGGTCTCCTACGAGCAGTACTTC
TRBJ2-1 . . TRBV6-6 CASSTAAYNEQFF TGTGCCAGCAGTACTGCCGCCTACAATGAGCAGTTCTTC
TRBJ1-5 . . TRBV27 CASSPGLSNQPQHF TGTGCCAGCAGTCCTGGATTGAGCAATCAGCCCCAGCATTTT
TRBJ1-1 few . TRBV2 CASSVSVDDMNTEAFF TGTGCCAGCAGTGTGTCCGTGGATGATATGAACACTGAAGCTTTCTTT
TRBJ2-5 . . TRBV2 CASSDWLAQEETQYF TGTGCCAGCAGTGATTGGCTAGCTCAGGAGGAGACCCAGTACTTC
TRBJ2-2 . . TRBV5-6 CASSLWGSGELFF TGTGCCAGCAGCTTATGGGGATCCGGGGAGCTGTTTTTT
TRBJ1-5 . . TRBV19 CASSISGQLNQPQHF TGTGCCAGTAGTATTTCTGGGCAGCTAAATCAGCCCCAGCATTTT
TRBJ2-4 . . TRBV10-3 CAISDQGLAKNIQYF TGTGCCATCAGTGACCAGGGTCTAGCCAAAAACATTCAGTACTTC
TRBJ2-6 . . TRBV7-6 CASSLGQRTFSGANVLTF TGTGCCAGCAGCTTAGGACAGCGAACCTTCTCTGGGGCCAACGTCCTGACTTTC
TRBJ2-7 . . TRBV19 CASSITPGAYEQYF TGTGCCAGTAGTATAACACCGGGAGCTTACGAGCAGTACTTC
TRBJ2-2 . TRBD2 TRBV15 CATSSGGREKGGELFF TGTGCCACCAGCAGCGGAGGGCGGGAGAAAGGCGGGGAGCTGTTTTTT
TRBJ1-5 . . TRBV27 CASSPGTIYSNQPQHF TGTGCCAGCAGTCCCGGGACGATCTATAGCAATCAGCCCCAGCATTTT
TRBJ2-1 . . TRBV7-9 CASSLDRGRSSYNEQFF TGTGCCAGCAGCTTAGACCGCGGCAGGAGCTCCTACAATGAGCAGTTCTTC
TRBJ2-1 . . TRBV6-5 CASSYSSYNEQFF TGTGCCAGCAGTTACTCCAGCTACAATGAGCAGTTCTTC
TRBJ2-7 . . TRBV28 CASSPRAGERIDEQYF TGTGCCAGCAGTCCTAGGGCAGGGGAGAGAATCGACGAGCAGTACTTC
TRBJ1-5 . TRBD1 TRBV19 CASSTGQSNQPQHF TGTGCCAGTAGTACGGGACAGAGCAATCAGCCCCAGCATTTT
TRBJ2-1 . . TRBV27 CASSLFPPSGNFYNEQFF TGTGCCAGCAGTTTATTCCCCCCTTCCGGGAACTTCTACAATGAGCAGTTCTTC
TRBJ2-7 . . TRBV5-8 CASSLGGRLDEQYF TGTGCCAGCAGCTTGGGAGGAAGGTTGGACGAGCAGTACTTC
TRBJ2-1 . . TRBV6-5 CASAAYNEQFF TGTGCCAGCGCGGCTTACAATGAGCAGTTCTTC
TRBJ2-5 . TRBD1 TRBV29-1 CSVRTGIETQYF TGCAGCGTCCGGACAGGGATAGAGACCCAGTACTTC
TRBJ1-2 . . TRBV28 CASSLSGTNYGYTF TGTGCCAGCAGTTTGTCAGGGACTAACTATGGCTACACCTTC
TRBJ2-7 . TRBD1 TRBV28 CASSLSSGQGSIEQYF TGTGCCAGCAGTTTATCCTCGGGACAGGGTTCTATCGAGCAGTACTTC
TRBJ1-1 once . TRBV19 CASSIMDRSNTEAFF TGTGCCAGTAGTATAATGGACCGTTCGAACACTGAAGCTTTCTTT
TRBJ1-1 . . TRBV27 CASSPMSIGDTEAFF TGTGCCAGCAGTCCCATGTCAATTGGGGACACTGAAGCTTTCTTT
TRBJ2-1 . TRBD2 TRBV11-2 CASSSSGLADYNEQFF TGTGCCAGCAGCTCATCGGGACTAGCGGACTACAATGAGCAGTTCTTC
TRBJ2-5 . TRBD2 TRBV6-5 CASSYSGTTGTQYF TGTGCCAGCAGTTACTCGGGGACTACCGGGACCCAGTACTTC
TRBJ2-2 . . TRBV18 CASSPPSETLPNTGELFF TGTGCCAGCTCACCACCGTCTGAGACACTTCCGAACACCGGGGAGCTGTTTTTT
TRBJ2-2 . . TRBV27 CASSPLSGTGPAGELFF TGTGCCAGCAGTCCCCTCTCCGGGACCGGCCCGGCCGGGGAGCTGTTTTTT
TRBJ1-1 . . TRBV29-1 CSVVDYLNTEAFF TGCAGCGTTGTGGACTACCTGAACACTGAAGCTTTCTTT
TRBJ2-7 . TRBD2 TRBV6-1 CAGGGRGSREQYF TGTGCCGGGGGAGGGCGCGGGAGCCGCGAGCAGTACTTC
TRBJ1-5 . . TRBV5-5 CASSPGSNQPQHF TGTGCCAGCAGCCCAGGTAGCAATCAGCCCCAGCATTTT
TRBJ2-7 . . TRBV7-9 CASSTTQGNLVLEQYF TGTGCCAGCAGCACAACCCAGGGAAACCTCGTTCTCGAGCAGTACTTC
TRBJ2-7 . . TRBV4-2 CASSPSKGAHEQYF TGTGCCAGCAGCCCGTCTAAAGGGGCCCACGAGCAGTACTTC
TRBJ1-5 . TRBD1 TRBV6-6 CASSHTGAGQPQHF TGTGCCAGCAGTCATACAGGGGCAGGACAGCCCCAGCATTTT
TRBJ1-1 . . TRBV30 CAWRGWDTEAFF TGTGCCTGGAGAGGGTGGGACACTGAAGCTTTCTTT
TRBJ1-3 once . TRBV29-1 CSVEGALNSGNTIYF TGCAGCGTTGAGGGGGCGCTGAACTCTGGAAACACCATATATTTT
TRBJ2-1 . TRBD2 TRBV2 CASSEGGREFYDEQFF TGTGCCAGCAGTGAAGGAGGGCGGGAGTTTTACGATGAGCAGTTCTTC
TRBJ2-7 . . TRBV11-1 CASGPLTYEQYF TGTGCCAGCGGGCCCTTGACGTACGAGCAGTACTTC
TRBJ2-7 . . TRBV27 CASSPLQGREQYF TGTGCCAGCAGTCCGCTCCAGGGAAGGGAGCAGTACTTC
TRBJ2-7 . . TRBV14 CASSQVTYEQYF TGTGCCAGCAGCCAAGTAACTTACGAGCAGTACTTC
TRBJ1-4 once . TRBV7-9 CASTPGPAGLNEKLFF TGTGCCAGTACCCCTGGACCGGCAGGGCTTAATGAAAAACTGTTTTTT
TRBJ2-3 . TRBD2 TRBV29-1 CSVAPRLAGGDTDTQYF TGCAGCGTTGCCCCTAGACTAGCGGGAGGGGACACAGATACGCAGTATTTT
TRBJ1-3 . TRBD1 TRBV7-7 CASSLDHWDSSGNTIYF TGTGCCAGCAGCTTAGACCATTGGGACAGCTCTGGAAACACCATATATTTT
TRBJ2-7 few . TRBV20-1 CSPHEQYF TGCAGTCCCCACGAGCAGTACTTC
TRBJ1-2 . TRBD1 TRBV28 CASSPPGQGKDTF TGTGCCAGCAGTCCTCCGGGACAGGGAAAAGACACCTTC
TRBJ2-1 . . TRBV7-9 CASSLPRTQSSYNEQFF TGTGCCAGCAGCTTACCGAGGACTCAAAGCTCCTACAATGAGCAGTTCTTC
TRBJ1-3 . . TRBV9 CASSPSSYLSGNTIYF TGTGCCAGCAGCCCAAGCAGCTACCTCTCTGGAAACACCATATATTTT
TRBJ2-7 . TRBD1 TRBV2 CASTPVGGQGIYEQYF TGTGCCAGCACTCCTGTAGGGGGACAGGGGATCTACGAGCAGTACTTC
TRBJ2-7 . . TRBV21-1 CASSKIARRASGSFNEQYF TGTGCCAGCAGCAAAATTGCCCGTCGTGCAAGCGGGAGTTTCAACGAGCAGTACTTC
TRBJ1-1 . TRBD1 TRBV10-3 CATKTGENTEAFF TGTGCCACGAAGACAGGGGAGAACACTGAAGCTTTCTTT
TRBJ1-5 . . TRBV15 CATSRVQVGNQPQHF TGTGCCACCAGCAGAGTACAGGTTGGCAATCAGCCCCAGCATTTT
TRBJ2-1 . . TRBV4-1 CASSLVTSSYNEQFF TGCGCCAGCAGCCTCGTTACTAGCTCCTACAATGAGCAGTTCTTC
TRBJ2-1 . . TRBV10-1 CASSDDLSSYNEQFF TGCGCCAGCAGTGACGACCTGAGCTCCTACAATGAGCAGTTCTTC